One and the same sample provided the 8 T cell receptor beta chains below, sequenced in a study of CD8 T cells in Susac syndrome. With random hexamers, reverse transcription was performed on about 0.45 to 1 ug of RNA. One entry per CDR3 protein results from TCRdb running MiXCR on the immunoSEQ multiplex PCR reads. The table has 150,000 to 200,000 distinct CDR3 sequences, under 95% seen once. Sequencing was performed on CD4+ T cells from PBMCs. Receptor source: a human donor in good health.

V gene TRBV9 combines with J gene TRBJ1-1; D uncertain. The CDR3 contains 13 residues. V was trimmed by 4 bases and J by 2 bases, leaving 9 bases between them. Looked up from germline, CDR1 is SGDLS and CDR2 is YYNGEE. CDR3 sequence (DNA): TGTGCCAGCAGCTACGACTTAAACACTGAAGCTTTCTTT. It yields the protein CASSYDLNTEAFF.

This sequence joins TRBV6-1 and TRBJ1-3; D unresolved. Germline CDR1 is MNHNS and CDR2 is SASEGT. This CDR3 region has 14 residues. The V gene lost 4 bases and the J gene lost 0 bases, with 7 bases spanning the gap. The DNA of the CDR3 is TGTGCCAGCAGTGCGAATCGCTCTGGAAACACCATATATTTT. It encodes CASSANRSGNTIYF.

V is TRBV28 and J is TRBJ2-7, with 9 bases matching TRBD1. CDR3 size: 15 residues. V shed 6 bases and J 6 bases; nucleotides not matched to a gene: 12. Germline CDR1 reads MDHEN; CDR2 reads SYDVKM. The DNA for the CDR3 is TGTGCCAGCAGCCGCCCCCCGGGACAGGGTATCGAGCAGTACTTC. Its translation is CASSRPPGQGIEQYF.

The rearrangement uses TRBV25-1 and TRBJ1-1; no clear D. V was shortened by 4 bases and J by 1 base, with 10 bases between the two germline ends. The CDR3 consists of 14 residues. Germline CDR1 MGHDK, CDR2 SYGVNS. The CDR3 region has the DNA TGTGCCAGCAGTGCCTACCGAGGGAACACTGAAGCTTTCTTT. Translated: CASSAYRGNTEAFF.

This clonotype has only a few counts. The DNA for the CDR3 is TGTGCCAGCTCAGGGTCCTACGAGCAGTACTTC. Residues: CASSGSYEQYF. The chain couples TRBV18 to TRBJ2-7; D gene unclear. CDR3 length: 11 amino acids. Germline CDR1 reads KGHSH; CDR2 reads LQKENI. With 5 bases removed from V and 1 base from J, the gap between germline ends came to 3 bases.

The V gene is TRBV29-1, the J gene TRBJ2-2; the match to TRBD2 covers 7 bases. CDR3 length equals 16 residues. The germline gives CDR1 SQVTM, CDR2 ANQGSEA. V gave up 0 bases and J gave up 4 bases; unmatched junction bases: 8. The CDR3 nucleotides are TGCAGCGTTGAAGAAAATGGACTAGTAGGCACCGGGGAGCTGTTTTTT. Its translation is CSVEENGLVGTGELFF.

This clonotype was recorded once. V usage is TRBV6-5 and J usage is TRBJ2-3; possibly TRBD2 for D (5 bases). Germline V CDR1 and CDR2: MNHEY, SVGAGI. This CDR3 is 13 amino acids long. V lost 7 bases and J 1 base, leaving 9 bases between the germline ends. The CDR3 sequence: CASTPEGTDTQYF. The CDR3 nucleotides are TGTGCCAGCACCCCGGAGGGCACAGATACGCAGTATTTT.

The chain joins TRBV27 to TRBJ1-1, with TRBD1 as a possible D gene (6 bases). The V gene lost 4 bases and the J gene lost 4 bases, with 13 bases spanning the gap. The CDR3 covers 14 residues. Per germline, CDR1 MNHEY and CDR2 SMNVEV (reference sequence). CDR3 DNA: TGTGCCAGCAGTTCCTACAGGGCAGTCACTGAAGCTTTCTTT. Amino acid sequence: CASSSYRAVTEAFF.